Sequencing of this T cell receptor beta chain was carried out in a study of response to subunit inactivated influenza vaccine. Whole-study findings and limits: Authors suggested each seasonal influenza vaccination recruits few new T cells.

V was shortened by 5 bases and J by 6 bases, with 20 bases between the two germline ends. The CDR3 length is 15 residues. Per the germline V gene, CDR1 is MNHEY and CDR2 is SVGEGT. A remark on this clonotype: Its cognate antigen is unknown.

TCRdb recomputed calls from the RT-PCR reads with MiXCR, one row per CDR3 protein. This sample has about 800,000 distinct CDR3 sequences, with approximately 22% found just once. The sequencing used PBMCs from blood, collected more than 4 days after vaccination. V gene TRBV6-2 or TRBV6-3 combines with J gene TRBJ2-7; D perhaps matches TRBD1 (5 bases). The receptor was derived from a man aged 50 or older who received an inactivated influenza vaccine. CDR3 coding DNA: TGTGCCAGCAGTCGATTCGGACATGACCTCGTCGAGCAGTACTTC. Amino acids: CASSRFGHDLVEQYF.